These 27 T cell receptor beta chains share one sample of origin, sequenced in a study of blood T cell repertoires in COVID-19 (dated by TCRdb to the early 2020s). The protocol used for the library was the immunoSEQ multiplex PCR assay. TCRdb stores this immuneACCESS table with in-frame sequences only. Part of the clones is absent; in the studies checked, under half of the shortfall reflects unresolved V genes, and no reason is known for the rest. Present in this sample are about 150,000 clones, about nine tenths of which were seen just once. In total, the top ten clones hold approximately 4.1% of the sample. Material: peripheral blood. The origin of the receptors is a woman between 55 and 75 years old with active or convalescent COVID-19.

Here the CDR3 DNA reads TGCGCCAGCAGCCAAGATGGAGAGAGGGGCTACACCTTC. Translated: CASSQDGERGYTF. This chain connects TRBV4-1 to TRBJ1-2; no definite D call. The CDR3 extends over 13 amino acids. In germline, CDR1 is MGHRA, CDR2 YSYEKL. Deletions cut 0 bases from V and 8 bases from J, with 10 bases between.

This chain connects TRBV6-5 to TRBJ1-1, with D uncertain. Per the germline V gene, CDR1 is MNHEY and CDR2 is SVGAGI. V lost 6 bases and J lost 4, with 15 bases in between. The CDR3 runs 14 residues. The CDR3 nucleotides read TGTGCCAGCAGCCTTACGGACTCACCCACTGAAGCTTTCTTT. It is translated as CASSLTDSPTEAFF.

The chain recombines TRBV4-3 with TRBJ2-5; 9 bases are shared with TRBD2. Germline lookup yields CDR1 LGHNA and CDR2 YSLEER. Unmatched junction bases numbered 4, after V lost 1 base and J lost 4 bases. The CDR3 extends over 15 amino acids. CDR3 sequence (DNA): TGCGCCAGCAGCCAAGGCGGGGGGGCGGGAGAGACCCAGTACTTC. Protein: CASSQGGGAGETQYF.

The rearrangement links TRBV7-8 to TRBJ2-3, with TRBD2 matching over 8 bases. The trim removed 11 bases at V and 3 bases at J, leaving 16 bases unmatched. Germline CDR1 reads SGHVS; CDR2 reads FQNEAQ. The CDR3 sequence is 16 residues long. CDR3 coding DNA: TGTGCCCCCAGCTTAGTCGGGGGGGGGTGGACAGATACGCAGTATTTT. Protein product: CAPSLVGGGWTDTQYF.

This clone came up a few times. The chain recombines TRBV10-3 with TRBJ2-7, with 9 positions matching TRBD2. V lost 0 bases and J lost 6; bases outside the gene matches: 9. This CDR3 is 16 amino acids long. Per germline, CDR1 ENHRY and CDR2 SYGVKD. Here the CDR3 DNA reads TGTGCCATCAGTGAGTCGAAAGGCGGGGGGGCTAGCGAGCAGTACTTC. It specifies CAISESKGGGASEQYF.

This chain joins TRBV9 and TRBJ2-7, with D perhaps matching TRBD2 (6 bases). V lost 0 bases and J 2 bases, leaving 9 bases between the germline ends. The CDR3 is 14 residues long. In germline, CDR1 is SGDLS, CDR2 YYNGEE. The CDR3 region is CASSVVAEAYEQYF. The CDR3 nucleotides read TGTGCCAGCAGCGTAGTAGCGGAGGCCTACGAGCAGTACTTC. Full variable domain (rest looked up from reference TRBV9 and TRBJ2-7): DSGVTQTPKHLITATGQRVTLRCSPRSGDLSVYWYQQSLDQGLQFLIQYYNGEERAKGNILERFSAQQFPDLHSELNLSSLELGDSALYFCASSVVAEAYEQYFGPGTRLTVT.

This clone occurred once. This chain's CDR3 is CASSEDRLYNSPLHF. For the CDR3, the DNA is TGTGCCAGCAGTGAAGACAGGTTGTATAATTCACCCCTCCACTTT. The V and J genes are TRBV6-4 and TRBJ1-6; tentatively, D is TRBD1 (6 bases). Trimming stripped 3 bases from V and 4 bases from J, with 10 bases between. This CDR3 comprises 15 residues. Looked up from germline, CDR1 is MRHNA and CDR2 is SNTAGT.

The chain combines TRBV5-1 with TRBJ2-5; possible D gene TRBD2, 5 bases. V lost 0 bases, J lost 5 bases, and 8 bases lay in between. The germline V gene encodes CDR1 SGHRS and CDR2 YFSETQ. The length of the CDR3 is 13 residues. CDR3 sequence reads: CASSLEAVETQYF. The DNA for the CDR3 is TGCGCCAGCAGCTTGGAAGCGGTTGAGACCCAGTACTTC.

In its sample, this clone was seen once. The genes are TRBV9 and TRBJ2-7, with 8 bases matching TRBD2. Unmatched junction bases numbered 7, after V lost 2 bases and J lost 6 bases. The CDR3 is 14 residues long. Germline-derived CDR1 and CDR2 are SGDLS and YYNGEE. The CDR3 bases are TGTGCCAGCAGCGTGAGTAGCGGGGTCGTCGAGCAGTACTTC. It codes for CASSVSSGVVEQYF. Using reference TRBV9 and TRBJ2-7 for the parts outside the CDR3, the full variable domain is DSGVTQTPKHLITATGQRVTLRCSPRSGDLSVYWYQQSLDQGLQFLIQYYNGEERAKGNILERFSAQQFPDLHSELNLSSLELGDSALYFCASSVSSGVVEQYFGPGTRLTVT.

This rearrangement joins TRBV24-1 to TRBJ1-6; D may be TRBD1 (5 bases). V was cut by 3 bases and J by 5 bases, with 10 bases left in between. CDR1 is KGHDR, CDR2 SFDVKD, per germline. The CDR3 is made up of 15 amino acids. CDR3 residues: CATSDLTAHNSPLHF. The CDR3 nucleotides are TGTGCCACCAGTGATCTGACAGCCCATAATTCACCCCTCCACTTT.

In this sample, this clone turned up once. V gene TRBV7-2 combines with J gene TRBJ2-1; TRBD2 might be the D (6 bases). Trimming pared 4 bases from V and 5 bases from J, leaving 18 bases between. This CDR3 spans 16 amino acids. The germline CDR1 and CDR2 sequences are SGHTA and FQGNSA. CDR3 residues: CASSSSPGLRNNEQFF. The CDR3 DNA follows: TGTGCCAGCAGCTCTTCCCCGGGACTGAGGAACAATGAGCAGTTCTTC.

This clone was counted between two and nine times. This chain links TRBV10-3 with TRBJ2-7; the match to TRBD1 covers 7 bases. Germline trimming cut 0 bases from V and 0 bases from J; bases unmatched to any gene: 5. This CDR3 region has 16 residues. Germline lookup yields CDR1 ENHRY and CDR2 SYGVKD. The CDR3 protein is CAISESMGQNSYEQYF. The CDR3 DNA reads TGTGCCATCAGTGAGTCGATGGGACAGAACTCCTACGAGCAGTACTTC.

The V gene is TRBV20-1, the J gene TRBJ1-6; a possible D gene is TRBD1 (5 bases). Germline V lookup: CDR1 DFQATT, CDR2 SNEGSKA (reference sequence). The CDR3 totals 15 residues. Trimming left V 3 bases short and J 8 bases short, with 17 bases between. CDR3 DNA: TGCAGTGCTAGTGGGCCCCAAGGGGCGGATTCACCCCTCCACTTT. The encoded protein is CSASGPQGADSPLHF.

This chain joins TRBV5-6 and TRBJ2-5; D might be TRBD2 (6 bases). The CDR3 extends over 18 amino acids. V dropped 0 bases and J dropped 5 bases, with 23 bases sitting between them. Germline-derived CDR1 and CDR2 are SGHDT and YYEEEE. This chain's CDR3 is CASSLAFSGVDLAETQYF. CDR3 in DNA: TGTGCCAGCAGCTTGGCGTTCTCGGGGGTGGACTTGGCGGAGACCCAGTACTTC.

The gene calls are TRBV7-2 and TRBJ2-2, with 10 positions matching TRBD2. With 2 bases clipped from V and 5 bases from J, the junction kept 8 bases outside the gene matches. The germline CDR1 and CDR2 sequences are SGHTA and FQGNSA. The CDR3 has 17 residues. The CDR3 DNA sequence: TGTGCCAGCAGCTTATTCCCAGCGGGGGGGTCTACCGGGGAGCTGTTTTTT. Translation: CASSLFPAGGSTGELFF.

The chain carries TRBV19 and TRBJ1-1; TRBD1 might be the D (6 bases). The germline gives CDR1 LNHDA, CDR2 SQIVND (reference sequence). This CDR3 spans 16 amino acids. V was cut by 5 bases and J by 3 bases, with 19 bases left in between. The chain's CDR3 is CASSFGTPGAHTEAFF. As DNA, the CDR3 is TGTGCCAGTAGTTTCGGGACACCCGGTGCGCACACTGAAGCTTTCTTT.

The chain uses TRBV6-5 and TRBJ2-3; 7 bases fit TRBD1. CDR1 and CDR2 (germline): MNHEY, SVGAGI. Losses at the gene ends were 5 bases for V and 3 bases for J; bases not matched to a gene: 5. This CDR3 comprises 14 residues. The CDR3 sequence is CASSPTGSTDTQYF. DNA for the CDR3: TGTGCCAGCAGTCCGACAGGGAGTACAGATACGCAGTATTTT.

V usage is TRBV6-5 and J usage is TRBJ1-1; perhaps TRBD1 as D (5 bases). Trimming took 4 bases from V and 5 from J, leaving 11 bases between them. In germline, CDR1 is MNHEY, CDR2 SVGAGI. The CDR3 is 13 residues long. CDR3 amino acids: CASSFPGRTEAFF. CDR3 coding DNA: TGTGCCAGCAGTTTCCCAGGGAGGACTGAAGCTTTCTTT.

This chain uses TRBV11-2 with TRBJ1-4, with D uncertain. The CDR3 consists of 17 residues. Germline CDR1 reads SGHAT; CDR2 reads FQNNGV. The V gene lost 5 bases and the J gene lost 0 bases, with 16 bases spanning the gap. CDR3 protein: CASSPGRGSATNEKLFF. CDR3 sequence (DNA): TGTGCCAGCAGCCCTGGACGGGGAAGTGCAACTAATGAAAAACTGTTTTTT.

The chain recombines TRBV10-2 with TRBJ1-1; 7 positions agree with TRBD1. Germline values: CDR1 WSHSY, CDR2 SAAADI. The V segment lost 6 bases and the J segment 5 bases; nucleotides outside the gene matches: 6. The CDR3 length is 13 residues. The CDR3 loop is CASRPPQGTEAFF. CDR3 bases: TGCGCCAGCAGACCACCACAGGGGACTGAAGCTTTCTTT.

The V call is TRBV20-1, the J call TRBJ1-5; tentative D call: TRBD1 (6 bases). The V end lost 6 bases, the J end lost 12 bases, and 15 bases lay between the germline ends. Germline V gives CDR1 DFQATT, CDR2 SNEGSKA (reference sequence). The CDR3 is 11 residues long. CDR3 in DNA: TGCAGTGCAGAGAAGGGGGTGCACCAGCATTTT. It yields the protein CSAEKGVHQHF.

The genes are TRBV7-2 and TRBJ1-2, with 9 bases lining up with TRBD1. Trimming removed 3 bases from V and 5 bases from J; junction bases left unmatched: 7. The CDR3 has 15 residues. The V gene's germline CDR1 is SGHTA and CDR2 FQGNSA. The CDR3 here is CASSFTTGGDYGYTF. For the CDR3, the DNA is TGTGCCAGCAGCTTCACGACAGGGGGTGATTATGGCTACACCTTC.

The rearrangement joins TRBV4-3 to TRBJ2-7; TRBD2 agrees at 13 bases. This CDR3 is 17 amino acids long. With 2 bases clipped from V and 2 bases from J, the junction kept 6 bases outside the gene matches. In germline, CDR1 is LGHNA, CDR2 YSLEER. The CDR3 DNA is TGCGCCAGCAGCCAAAGACTAGCGGGGGGTCTTCCCTACGAGCAGTACTTC. Residues: CASSQRLAGGLPYEQYF.

The J gene is TRBJ2-4, the V gene TRBV18; TRBD1 matches at 8 bases. CDR1 is KGHSH and CDR2 is LQKENI in the germline V gene. V gave up 3 bases and J gave up 7 bases; unmatched junction bases: 2. CDR3 length equals 13 residues. CDR3 region: CASSPDRVNIQYF. The DNA of the CDR3 is TGTGCCAGCTCACCGGACAGGGTCAACATTCAGTACTTC.

J is TRBJ2-1 and V is TRBV7-9; 8 bases are a match to TRBD2. Germline V gene data show CDR1 as SEHNR and CDR2 as FQNEAQ (reference sequence). The CDR3 length is 16 residues. J lost 4 bases, V lost 5 bases, and 10 bases had no gene match. DNA for the CDR3: TGTGCCAGCAGCCACCGAGGTAGCGGGATTTACAATGAGCAGTTCTTC. Its translation is CASSHRGSGIYNEQFF.

This rearrangement joins TRBV5-6 to TRBJ2-1; 11 nucleotides match TRBD1. The V and J ends lost 3 bases and 3 bases, in that order; junction bases with no gene match: 2. This CDR3 spans 15 amino acids. Germline CDR1 and CDR2: SGHDT and YYEEEE. The CDR3 is CASSWGTGGYNEQFF. The CDR3 DNA reads as TGTGCCAGCAGCTGGGGGACAGGGGGCTACAATGAGCAGTTCTTC.

The rearrangement links TRBV29-1 to TRBJ2-2, with D possibly matching TRBD1 (5 bases). CDR1 and CDR2 (germline): SQVTM, ANQGSEA. Trimming stripped 3 bases from V and 5 bases from J, with 10 bases between. This CDR3 has 13 residues. DNA of the CDR3: TGCAGCGTTGATCCAGGGCGAACCGGGGAGCTGTTTTTT. Protein sequence: CSVDPGRTGELFF.